This TCR beta chain was captured in a study of T-cell memory formation after mild COVID-19. Overall study findings and caveats: Pre-infection memory carried some responding clones, suggesting that cross-reactive memory joined.

The CDR3 is 13 amino acids. Trimming took 3 bases from V and 0 from J, leaving 5 bases between them. Germline V CDR1 and CDR2: SEHNR, FQNEAQ (reference sequence). The authors produced TCR alpha and TCR beta cDNA libraries with sample barcodes and UMIs by 5'RACE using constant-segment primers. One entry per CDR3 protein results from TCRdb running MiXCR on the 5' RACE reads. The sample lists some 48,000 distinct CDR3 sequences, approximately 12% occurring once. With regard to this clonotype: The antigen remains unidentified.

This receptor was taken from a man between 18 and 29 years old who had mild COVID-19 (a few samples of this study predate the infection). Cell type and time point are not known. The chain has TRBV7-9 and TRBJ1-1; no definite D call. The material sequenced was PBMCs or a T cell subset sorted from them (not recorded which). The CDR3 region has the DNA TGTGCCAGCAGCTTCGATATGAACACTGAAGCTTTCTTT. It specifies CASSFDMNTEAFF.